This T cell receptor beta chain was obtained from a study of blood T cell repertoires in COVID-19. The count of this clone is one. In the original processing: Reference gene primers were amplified, and this amplification served to estimate nucleated cell counts. Only in-frame clones appear in the TCRdb table, and some are missing; sequencing was by immunoSEQ multiplex PCR. The V and J calls and clone size were taken over from that table, and D and trimming were inferred from the DNA. The sample lists approximately 110,000 clones, 86% occurring once. Trimming took 2 bases from V and 2 from J; bases not matched to a gene: 11. Germline V gene sequence: CDR1 LGHDT, CDR2 YNNKEL (reference sequence). The CDR3 covers 18 residues.

The receptor comes from a human donor in a cohort sampled during active COVID-19. The sequenced material came from peripheral blood. J is TRBJ2-3 and V is TRBV3-1 (or the pseudogene TRBV3-2); 9 bases line up with TRBD2. The CDR3 loop is CASSQIASGGISTDTQYF. In DNA form, the CDR3 reads TGTGCCAGCAGCCAAATAGCCAGCGGGGGGATATCCACAGATACGCAGTATTTT.